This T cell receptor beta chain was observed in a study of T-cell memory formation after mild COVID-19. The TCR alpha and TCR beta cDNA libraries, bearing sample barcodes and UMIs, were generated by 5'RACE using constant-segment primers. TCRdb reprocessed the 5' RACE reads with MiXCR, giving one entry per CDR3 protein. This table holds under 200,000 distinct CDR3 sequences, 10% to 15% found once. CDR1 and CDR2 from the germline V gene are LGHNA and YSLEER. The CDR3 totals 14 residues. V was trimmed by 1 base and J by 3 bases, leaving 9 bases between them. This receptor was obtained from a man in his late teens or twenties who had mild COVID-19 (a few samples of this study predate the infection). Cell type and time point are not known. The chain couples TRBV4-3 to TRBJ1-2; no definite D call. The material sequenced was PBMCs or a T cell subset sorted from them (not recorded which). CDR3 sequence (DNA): TGCGCCAGCAGCCAAGGGTTTTTGGACTATGGCTACACCTTC. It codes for CASSQGFLDYGYTF.